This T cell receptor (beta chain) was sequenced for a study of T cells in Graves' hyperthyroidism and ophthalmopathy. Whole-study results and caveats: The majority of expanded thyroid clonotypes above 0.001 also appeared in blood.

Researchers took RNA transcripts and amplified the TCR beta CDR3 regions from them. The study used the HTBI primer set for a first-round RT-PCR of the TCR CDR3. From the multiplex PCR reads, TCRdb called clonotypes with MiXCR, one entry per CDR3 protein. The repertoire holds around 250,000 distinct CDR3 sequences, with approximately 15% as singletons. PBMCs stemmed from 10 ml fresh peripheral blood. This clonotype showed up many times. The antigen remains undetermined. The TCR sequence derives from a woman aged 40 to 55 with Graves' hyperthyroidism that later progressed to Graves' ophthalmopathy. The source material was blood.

This chain's CDR3 is CASSPTSGKGETQYF. The DNA of the CDR3 is TGTGCCAGCTCACCCACTAGCGGGAAGGGAGAGACCCAGTACTTC. The chain employs TRBV18 and TRBJ2-5; 10 bases fit TRBD2. The CDR3 extends over 15 amino acids. Trimming cost V 3 bases and J 4 bases; bases outside gene matches: 5. In germline, CDR1 is KGHSH, CDR2 LQKENI.